The 7 T cell receptor beta chains below all came from one sample that was sequenced in a study of breast tumors, draining lymph nodes, adjacent tissues. From the multiplex PCR reads, TCRdb called clonotypes with MiXCR, one entry per CDR3 protein. The sample yields around 230,000 distinct CDR3 sequences, less than 45% seen once. Samples came from axillary lymph nodes draining the breast cancer. The sequenced material came from axillary lymph node tissue. These receptors all come from a female donor with breast cancer. Some clones in this sample may be carry-over from other donors' samples.

The CDR3: CASSPPGVAKNIQYF. CDR3 nucleotides: TGTGCCAGCAGCCCACCTGGGGTAGCCAAAAACATTCAGTACTTC. This chain uses TRBV7-2 with TRBJ2-4; no clear D. Trimming removed 5 bases from V and 0 bases from J, with 11 bases in between. This CDR3 contains 15 residues. Germline loops: CDR1 SGHTA, CDR2 FQGNSA.

This clonotype was seen many times. The chain employs TRBV6-5 and TRBJ1-5; possible D gene TRBD1, 5 bases. Trimming removed 5 bases from V and 2 bases from J, with 13 bases in between. The CDR3 covers 15 residues. Germline assignment: CDR1 MNHEY and CDR2 SVGAGI. Here the CDR3 DNA reads TGTGCCAGCAGTCGGACACGTTGGGGCAATCAGCCCCAGCATTTT. Its translation: CASSRTRWGNQPQHF.

In this sample, this clonotype turned up many times. The chain combines TRBV7-2 with TRBJ1-2; a possible D gene is TRBD1 (6 bases). With 7 bases removed from V and 5 bases from J, the gap between germline ends came to 20 bases. The CDR3 sequence is 15 residues long. CDR1 SGHTA and CDR2 FQGNSA come from the germline V gene. In DNA form, the CDR3 reads TGTGCCAGCACCTTTCGCGGGGGGCCACTTTATGGCTACACCTTC. Its translation: CASTFRGGPLYGYTF.

This clonotype was picked up many times. The rearrangement uses TRBV4-2 and TRBJ2-5, with D perhaps matching TRBD2 (7 bases). This CDR3 spans 16 amino acids. From germline, CDR1 is LGHNA and CDR2 YNFKEQ. V was clipped by 4 bases and J by 5 bases, with 20 bases between them. The CDR3 DNA sequence: TGTGCCAGCAGCCCCATGGTGGGGGGGCGTGGGGAGACCCAGTACTTC. Its protein product is CASSPMVGGRGETQYF.

This chain uses TRBV19 with TRBJ2-1, with 7 bases fitting TRBD2. With V trimmed by 3 bases and J by 8 bases, 10 bases remained unmatched. CDR1 is LNHDA, CDR2 SQIVND, per germline (reference sequence). This CDR3 is built from 15 residues. The CDR3 reads CASSISFLGGDEQFF. Here the CDR3 DNA reads TGTGCCAGTAGTATTTCCTTCCTTGGGGGGGATGAGCAGTTCTTC.

This clonotype was seen many times. The rearrangement uses TRBV6-6 and TRBJ2-7; D may be TRBD1 (6 bases). The CDR3 runs to 13 residues. Trimming pared 5 bases from V and 6 bases from J, leaving 14 bases between. The germline V gene encodes CDR1 MNHNY and CDR2 SVGAGI (reference sequence). This chain's CDR3 is CASSATGMGEQYF. The CDR3 DNA follows: TGTGCCAGCAGTGCCACAGGGATGGGCGAGCAGTACTTC.

There are many counts of this clonotype. The rearrangement joins TRBV10-1 to TRBJ2-3, with 9 bases matching TRBD2. This CDR3 contains 16 residues. The junction had 5 bases not matched to a gene; V was cut back by 0 bases and J by 4 bases. Germline V gene sequence: CDR1 WNHNN, CDR2 SYGVQD (reference sequence). CDR3 protein: CASSESRRLAADTQYF. Written as DNA, the CDR3 is TGCGCCAGCAGTGAGTCCAGGCGACTAGCGGCAGATACGCAGTATTTT.